These T cell receptor beta chains were read from a single sample in a study of T-cell reconstitution after alpha-beta-depleted transplantation in children. TCRdb independently ran MiXCR on the PCR reads; one entry per CDR3 protein. The profile shows some 240,000 distinct CDR3 sequences, 9.5% to 15% of them singletons. Specimen: PBMCs from the stem cell graft donor, collected from the stem cell graft. The source is a human donor who donated a stem cell graft to a child with acute lymphoblastic leukemia. Both conserved end residues are part of each CDR3. Fields, in order: clone size, J gene, D gene, V gene, CDR3 protein, CDR3 DNA. D genes are given only for firm matches. Rows may omit the clone size; those that give it use once, few, many or a size class.

NA	TRBJ2-7	TRBD2	TRBV18	CASATGTTRFEQYF	TGTGCCAGCGCCACTGGGACTACGCGGTTTGAGCAGTACTTC
many	TRBJ2-7	NA	TRBV20-1	CSASQAYEQYF	TGCAGTGCTAGCCAAGCCTACGAGCAGTACTTC
many	TRBJ2-3	NA	TRBV20-1	CSAPVLKQYF	TGCAGTGCTCCAGTTCTGAAGCAGTATTTT
many	TRBJ1-6	NA	TRBV5-6	CASSLAGTNSPLHF	TGTGCCAGCAGCTTGGCAGGGACTAATTCACCCCTCCACTTT
many	TRBJ1-2	NA	TRBV30	CALAPGHRGYGYTF	TGTGCCCTGGCCCCAGGGCATCGCGGCTATGGCTACACCTTC
many	TRBJ1-6	NA	TRBV7-9	CASSLLPASSPLHF	TGTGCCAGCAGCTTGCTCCCGGCAAGTTCACCCCTCCACTTT
few	TRBJ1-1	NA	TRBV6-5	CASSYSSPIGSGGTEAFF	TGTGCCAGCAGTTACTCCTCCCCGATCGGTTCGGGGGGCACTGAAGCTTTCTTT
many	TRBJ2-1	TRBD2	TRBV27	CASSSGLAGVKSPYNEQFF	TGTGCCAGCAGTTCAGGACTAGCGGGAGTAAAGAGCCCCTACAATGAGCAGTTCTTC
many	TRBJ1-1	NA	TRBV6-5	CASSYSSSNTEAFF	TGTGCCAGCAGTTACTCCAGCTCGAACACTGAAGCTTTCTTT
NA	TRBJ2-5	TRBD2	TRBV11-1	CASSLAGSGETQYF	TGTGCCAGCAGCTTAGCCGGTAGCGGGGAGACCCAGTACTTC
many	TRBJ2-1	NA	TRBV4-3	CASSQRRTLLPYNEQFF	TGCGCCAGCAGCCAACGCAGGACACTGCTACCTTACAATGAGCAGTTCTTC
NA	TRBJ2-7	NA	TRBV20-1	CSARGAMDIGGDTYEQYF	TGCAGTGCTAGGGGGGCAATGGATATCGGGGGAGATACGTACGAGCAGTACTTC
many	TRBJ2-2	TRBD2	TRBV7-9	CASTPGTRSIGELFF	TGTGCCAGCACCCCCGGGACTAGATCTATCGGGGAGCTGTTTTTT
NA	TRBJ1-2	NA	TRBV20-1	CSARVRGNYGYTF	TGCAGTGCTAGAGTACGGGGAAACTATGGCTACACCTTC
many	TRBJ1-2	NA	TRBV20-1	CSAGVGTGGYTF	TGCAGTGCGGGGGTGGGCACGGGCGGCTACACCTTC
NA	TRBJ2-4	NA	TRBV20-1	CSARQGSYAAKNIQYF	TGCAGTGCTAGACAGGGTTCGTACGCAGCCAAAAACATTCAGTACTTC
NA	TRBJ1-6	NA	TRBV11-2	CASSLGTGRGKGNSPLHF	TGTGCCAGCAGCTTAGGGACGGGTAGGGGGAAAGGCAATTCACCCCTCCACTTT
few	TRBJ1-5	NA	TRBV13	CASSLRRDSNQPQHF	TGTGCCAGCAGCTTACGGCGGGATAGCAATCAGCCCCAGCATTTT
many	TRBJ2-1	NA	TRBV25-1	CASSGAVNSYNEQFF	TGTGCCAGCAGTGGGGCGGTAAACTCCTACAATGAGCAGTTCTTC
many	TRBJ2-7	TRBD2	TRBV5-6	CASSLVSGLAFSYEQYF	TGTGCCAGCAGCTTGGTATCGGGACTAGCGTTCTCCTACGAGCAGTACTTC
many	TRBJ1-5	NA	TRBV9	CASSLYLGQPQHF	TGTGCCAGCAGCCTTTATTTGGGTCAGCCCCAGCATTTT
once	TRBJ1-1	NA	TRBV3-1	CASSANVEAFF	TGTGCCAGCAGCGCCAACGTTGAAGCTTTCTTT
many	TRBJ2-3	NA	TRBV5-1	CASSLAVSSDTQYF	TGCGCCAGCAGCTTGGCAGTATCTTCAGATACGCAGTATTTT
many	TRBJ2-3	TRBD2	TRBV15	CATSPLAGGGDTQYF	TGTGCCACCAGCCCGCTAGCGGGCGGCGGGGATACGCAGTATTTT
many	TRBJ1-1	NA	TRBV7-9	CASSLHMNTEAFF	TGTGCCAGCAGCTTACACATGAACACTGAAGCTTTCTTT
many	TRBJ2-1	NA	TRBV27	CASALARSYNEQFF	TGTGCCAGCGCCCTAGCCAGGTCCTACAATGAGCAGTTCTTC
few	TRBJ1-5	NA	TRBV7-2	CASSRDGANQPQHF	TGTGCCAGCAGCCGGGACGGTGCTAATCAGCCCCAGCATTTT
few	TRBJ1-4	NA	TRBV7-8	CASSPGMTNEKLFF	TGTGCCAGCAGTCCAGGGATGACTAATGAAAAACTGTTTTTT
many	TRBJ2-2	NA	TRBV7-8	CASSFRGYPDTGELFF	TGTGCCAGCAGCTTCCGAGGGTATCCGGACACCGGGGAGCTGTTTTTT
many	TRBJ2-3	TRBD1	TRBV4-2	CASSQDLGQGNTDTQYF	TGTGCCAGCAGCCAAGATTTGGGACAGGGTAATACAGATACGCAGTATTTT
many	TRBJ1-2	TRBD1	TRBV28	CASSLEAGGKYGYTF	TGTGCCAGCAGTTTGGAAGCAGGGGGCAAGTATGGCTACACCTTC
NA	TRBJ2-1	TRBD1	TRBV6-5	CASSYAQRAGGINEQFF	TGTGCCAGCAGTTACGCGCAGAGGGCAGGGGGCATCAATGAGCAGTTCTTC
many	TRBJ1-2	NA	TRBV29-1	CSVEPVPGGGYGYTF	TGCAGCGTTGAACCGGTTCCGGGGGGCGGCTATGGCTACACCTTC
NA	TRBJ2-3	NA	TRBV18	CASSPKTTLLQYF	TGTGCCAGCTCACCAAAAACTACCCTTTTGCAGTATTTT
many	TRBJ2-1	NA	TRBV12-3/TRBV12-4	CASTLSMAPHNEQFF	TGTGCCAGCACCTTGTCTATGGCCCCCCACAATGAGCAGTTCTTC
many	TRBJ2-3	NA	TRBV12-3/TRBV12-4	CASSFYRSGTDTQYF	TGTGCCAGCAGTTTTTACAGGTCGGGCACAGATACGCAGTATTTT
NA	TRBJ2-3	NA	TRBV12-3/TRBV12-4	CASSPHLAAVTSTDTQYF	TGTGCCAGCAGTCCCCACCTTGCGGCAGTTACTAGCACAGATACGCAGTATTTT
many	TRBJ1-5	NA	TRBV27	CASSWGGGLNQPQHF	TGTGCCAGCAGCTGGGGCGGGGGGCTGAATCAGCCCCAGCATTTT
many	TRBJ2-3	NA	TRBV7-9	CATLEGTDTQYF	TGTGCCACCCTTGAGGGCACAGATACGCAGTATTTT
many	TRBJ2-1	NA	TRBV18	CASSHESNGEQFF	TGTGCCAGCTCACACGAGTCGAACGGGGAGCAGTTCTTC
many	TRBJ2-1	TRBD2	TRBV5-1	CASGITSGVRYNEQFF	TGCGCCAGCGGAATTACCAGCGGGGTCCGATACAATGAGCAGTTCTTC
NA	TRBJ1-1	NA	TRBV6-2/TRBV6-3	CASSYSGHRNTEAFF	TGTGCCAGCAGTTACTCGGGTCACAGGAACACTGAAGCTTTCTTT
NA	TRBJ2-7	TRBD1	TRBV7-6	CASSLFRGQEHYEQYF	TGTGCCAGCAGCTTATTCCGAGGACAGGAGCACTACGAGCAGTACTTC
few	TRBJ1-2	TRBD1	TRBV2	CASKTGGNYGYTF	TGTGCCAGCAAGACAGGGGGGAACTATGGCTACACCTTC
many	TRBJ2-5	TRBD1	TRBV15	CATSGRTGGPETQYF	TGTGCCACCAGCGGCCGGACAGGGGGCCCAGAGACCCAGTACTTC
many	TRBJ1-3	TRBD1	TRBV9	CASSPGRTGAIQARNTIYF	TGTGCCAGCAGCCCCGGGCGGACAGGGGCAATCCAAGCCCGAAACACCATATATTTT
many	TRBJ2-1	TRBD2	TRBV9	CASSPGTSGGNYEQFF	TGTGCCAGCAGCCCCGGGACTAGCGGGGGGAACTATGAGCAGTTCTTC
many	TRBJ2-3	TRBD1	TRBV4-1	CASSYRDRDTDTQYF	TGCGCCAGCAGCTACCGGGACAGGGACACAGATACGCAGTATTTT
NA	TRBJ1-1	TRBD1	TRBV9	CASSEPGQGISTEAFF	TGTGCCAGCAGCGAGCCGGGACAGGGGATCAGCACTGAAGCTTTCTTT
many	TRBJ2-1	NA	TRBV28	CASSSGLNNEQFF	TGTGCCAGCAGTTCGGGGCTTAACAATGAGCAGTTCTTC
many	TRBJ1-1	NA	TRBV4-2	CASSQTDRLNTEAFF	TGTGCCAGCAGCCAGACAGACAGGTTGAACACTGAAGCTTTCTTT
many	TRBJ2-3	NA	TRBV6-2/TRBV6-3	CASSYSPAGDTQYF	TGTGCCAGCAGTTACTCCCCCGCAGGCGATACGCAGTATTTT